The clone carrying this T cell receptor (beta chain) was counted a few times. Its antigen is unidentified. The record originates from a study of T-cell memory formation after mild COVID-19. Study overall: There were largely donor-specific TCR clusters.

TCRdb fed the 5' RACE reads into MiXCR, producing one record per CDR3 protein. The sample has around 310,000 distinct CDR3 sequences, roughly 19% seen once. Study-wide findings and caveats: Contracting clones localized mainly to CM and EM when CD4+ and mainly to EMRA when CD8+.

CDR1 is SGHTS, CDR2 YDEGEE, per germline. Trimming stripped 1 base from V and 10 bases from J, with 7 bases between. The CDR3 consists of 11 residues. J is TRBJ2-3 and V is TRBV5-8, with D unclear. The source of this sequence is a man aged 18 to 30 who had mild COVID-19 (a few samples of this study predate the infection). Cell type and time point are not known. The sequenced sample was PBMCs or a T cell subset sorted from them (not recorded which). Here the CDR3 reads CASSLFSSQYF. CDR3 nucleotides: TGTGCCAGCAGCTTGTTTTCTTCGCAGTATTTT.